This T cell receptor beta chain was recorded in a study of STAT5B mutations in CD4+ large granular lymphocyte leukemia (dated by TCRdb to between 2021 and 2024). With regard to the full study: Among the healthy controls, the CDR3 'QG' motif was associated with a particular HLA allele. TCRbeta repertoires of CD4+ T-cell large granular lymphocyte leukemia patients were compared with those of healthy blood donors. Flow cytometry performed on FACSCanto II or FACSVerse showed that the purified fractions had more than 95% purity among lymphocytes. The paper as a whole reports these results and caveats: Data were not HLA-matched; higher clonality in CD4+ versus CD8+ T-LGLL could reflect the relatively small sample size. Main leukemic clonotypes were private to each patient, although roughly 25% appeared at low frequency in other patients' non-leukemic repertoires. CD4-sorted patient repertoires appeared more clonal than healthy CD4+ repertoires, and this difference persisted after removing the putative leukemic clones. Enrichment of TRBV06-family usage was observed among the top patient clones (8/27) relative to healthy controls (2/35).

In regard to this clone: The antigen it binds to is not known. No much larger clone exists at a distance of one base, and base qualities are not known.

The immunoSEQ assay at survey resolution was used to sequence TCRbeta rearrangements from genomic DNA. Per the original workflow: In the TCR sequencing data, the smallest productive clonotype frequency that could be detected was 2.59 x 10-5. Analyses included only productive TCRbeta rearrangements, meaning complete and in-frame sequences. Clonality for each sample was calculated as Simpson clonality in the immunoSEQ Analyzer version 3.0. Clones were grouped by frequency into very rare, small, medium, large (1-20%) or hyperexpanded (>20%) categories. Generation probabilities were estimated with OLGA 1.2.3, V-gene circos plots were made with VDJtools, specificities were searched in VDJdb, and CDR3 motifs were identified with GLIPH. Entries here come from immuneACCESS through TCRdb and include only in-frame sequences with V and J called. Some clones fail to appear in such tables; in the studies checked, an unresolved V gene covers under half of the shortfall, and the cause of the remainder is unknown. The V and J calls and the clone size are those of that table, but D and trimming were determined from the DNA. The sample table holds 37,000 or so clones, of which about 81% were seen once. The top ten clonotypes cover approximately 0.35% of the sample.

Trimming at the junction amounts to 4 bases on V and 1 base on J, and the germline ends lie 21 bases apart. Reading the germline V gene gives CDR1 MGHRA and CDR2 YSYEKL. Counted from cysteine to phenylalanine, this CDR3 has 18 amino acids. Only the CDR3 DNA stays, 54 bases, in frame from base 1. Healthy controls were 37 blood donors whose buffy coats came from the Finnish Red Cross blood service. All TCR-sequenced material derived from peripheral blood: patient blood samples and healthy donor buffy coats. Peripheral blood mononuclear cells were isolated by Ficoll-Hypaque gradient centrifugation. CD4+ cells were purified magnetically from the buffy coats of healthy controls. The Gentra Puregene Cell and Tissue kit was used for genomic DNA extraction, and quantification was performed on a Qubit 2.0 fluorometer.

Sequenced input: CD4+ T cells from blood buffy coats. The sequence was obtained from a human donor in good health. Recombination connected TRBV4-1 to TRBJ2-3, with a weak D call of TRBD2 (7 bases match). The CDR3 protein: CASSPPARGASGTDTQYF. The bases read TGCGCCAGCAGCCCACCTGCCCGGGGGGCGTCTGGCACAGATACGCAGTATTTT.